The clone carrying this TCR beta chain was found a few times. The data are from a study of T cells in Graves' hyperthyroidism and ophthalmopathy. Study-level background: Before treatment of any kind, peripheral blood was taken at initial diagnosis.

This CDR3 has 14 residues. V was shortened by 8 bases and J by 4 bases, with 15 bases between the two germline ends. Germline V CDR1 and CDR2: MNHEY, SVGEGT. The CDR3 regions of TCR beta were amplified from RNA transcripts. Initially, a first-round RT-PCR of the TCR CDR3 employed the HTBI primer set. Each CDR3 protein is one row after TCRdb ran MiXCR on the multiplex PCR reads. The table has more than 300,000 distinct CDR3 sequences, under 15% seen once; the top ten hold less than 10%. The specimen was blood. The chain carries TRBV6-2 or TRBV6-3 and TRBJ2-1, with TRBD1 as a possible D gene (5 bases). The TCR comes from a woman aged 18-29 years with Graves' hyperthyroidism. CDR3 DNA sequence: TGTGCCAGCGGTAGGGGCGGTTATTACAATGAGCAGTTCTTC. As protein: CASGRGGYYNEQFF.